The clone carrying this TCR beta chain was counted between two and nine times. As yet, its antigen is unknown. The data were taken from a study of cytotoxic CD8 clonotypes in ibrutinib-treated CLL. Findings and caveats of the study: Public clonotypes, an uncommon group, contracted or remained stable on treatment. The study found baseline clonality above age-matched healthy donors, tracking circulating CD8+ T-cell counts.

TCRdb keeps only in-frame clones here, not all; method: immunoSEQ multiplex PCR. Of under 50,000 clones listed, about two thirds were seen once; the top ten hold 6% to 8%. Germline assignment: CDR1 SGHDN and CDR2 FVKESK. The length of the CDR3 is 11 residues. With 4 bases removed from V and 7 bases from J, the gap between germline ends came to 7 bases. The sample here was PBMCs, taken at disease progression, from a patient treated with ibrutinib. This receptor was identified in a human donor with chronic lymphocytic leukemia. The chain has TRBV14 and TRBJ1-2, with D possibly being TRBD1 (5 bases). CDR3 region: CASSLGLGYTF. CDR3 sequence (DNA): TGTGCCAGCAGCCTGGGGCTTGGCTACACCTTC.